Following are 12 T cell receptor beta chains from one sample sequenced in a study of T cells after posttransplantation cyclophosphamide. Sequencing used immunoSEQ multiplex PCR; TCRdb keeps in-frame clones, though not all of them. The repertoire consists of approximately 25,000 clones, none detected only once. The source material was PBMCs. These receptors all come from a woman between 50 and 59 years old in good health, CMV-negative, and a related stem cell transplant donor.

This clone was seen only a few times. The chain carries TRBV18 and TRBJ2-5, with TRBD1 as a possible D gene (6 bases). The J call is uncertain, as TRBJ2-7 better fits the DNA end. The germline V gene has CDR1 KGHSH and CDR2 LQKENI. CDR3 length: 14 residues. CDR3 protein: CASSPRGSRDEQYF. The CDR3 DNA sequence: TGTGCCAGCTCACCAAGGGGGTCTAGAGACGAGCAGTACTTC.

This clone has a count of ten or more. The CDR3 region has the DNA TGTGCCATCCGCGGGACTAGGGATGAGGAGACCCAGTACTTC. It specifies CAIRGTRDEETQYF. This rearrangement joins TRBV10-3 to TRBJ2-5; 8 positions agree with TRBD2. Germline lookup yields CDR1 ENHRY and CDR2 SYGVKD. The V gene end was trimmed by 8 bases and the J gene end by 5 bases; junction bases not matched to a gene: 10. This CDR3 region has 14 residues.

This clone was counted ten times or more. Here the CDR3 DNA reads TGTGCCAGCAGCCACGGACAGTCCCCCCCCACAGATACGCAGTATTTT. It specifies CASSHGQSPPTDTQYF. The chain links TRBV7-9 to TRBJ2-3, with a possible D match to TRBD1 (6 bases). This CDR3 has 16 residues. CDR1 is SEHNR, CDR2 FQNEAQ, per germline (reference sequence). The V and J ends lost 5 bases and 2 bases respectively, with 17 bases between them.

At least ten counts were recorded for this clone. This chain connects TRBV2 to TRBJ2-7; D is possibly TRBD2 (7 bases). This CDR3 is 14 amino acids long. CDR1 is SNHLY and CDR2 is FYNNEI in the germline V gene. The germline V and J ends were trimmed by 2 bases and 7 bases, with 15 bases remaining between them. CDR3 residues: CASSERGGAREQYF. The CDR3 DNA reads as TGTGCCAGCAGTGAACGTGGGGGGGCACGGGAGCAGTACTTC.

Ten or more counts support this clone. The chain links TRBV4-3 to TRBJ1-1; perhaps TRBD1 as D (5 bases). Trimming took 0 bases from V and 2 from J, leaving 10 bases between them. The CDR3 consists of 15 residues. CDR1 and CDR2 (germline): LGHNA, YSLEER. CDR3 nucleotide sequence: TGCGCCAGCAGCCAAGAACAGGTACTTAACACTGAAGCTTTCTTT. Amino acids: CASSQEQVLNTEAFF.

Many counts were recorded for this clone. The chain employs TRBV4-3 and TRBJ1-2, with TRBD1 as a possible D gene (6 bases). Germline CDR1 reads LGHNA; CDR2 reads YSLEER. CDR3 length equals 13 residues. With 0 bases removed from V and 8 bases from J, the gap between germline ends came to 10 bases. The CDR3 protein is CASSQEGAWGYTF. For the CDR3, the DNA is TGCGCCAGCAGCCAAGAGGGGGCTTGGGGCTACACCTTC.

In this sample, this clone turned up many times. The chain combines TRBV5-4 with TRBJ2-7, with TRBD2 identical over 11 bases. The J segment lost 5 bases and the V segment lost 0 bases, leaving 7 bases of the junction unmatched. CDR1 and CDR2 (germline): SGHNT, YYREEE (reference sequence). The CDR3 has 16 amino acids. CDR3 protein: CASSLGRLAGKNEQYF. For the CDR3, the DNA is TGTGCCAGCAGCTTGGGCCGACTAGCGGGAAAGAACGAGCAGTACTTC.

This clone was seen many times. This chain connects TRBV5-6 to TRBJ1-6; TRBD1 matches 12 bases. The CDR3 covers 19 residues. Trimming removed 4 bases from V and 5 bases from J; junction bases left unmatched: 13. Germline-derived CDR1 and CDR2 are SGHDT and YYEEEE. In DNA, the CDR3 is TGTGCCAGCAGCGGGACAGGGGGCGCGGGGTTCCGGAATAATTCACCCCTCCACTTT. Translation gives CASSGTGGAGFRNNSPLHF. The variable domain in full, completed from reference TRBV5-6 and TRBJ1-6, reads DAGVTQSPTHLIKTRGQQVTLRCSPKSGHDTVSWYQQALGQGPQFIFQYYEEEERQRGNFPDRFSGHQFPNYSSELNVNALLLGDSALYLCASSGTGGAGFRNNSPLHFGNGTRLTVT.

As concerns this clone: A much larger clone is a single base away; this may be a read error. The identical CDR3 is also encoded by other nucleotide sequences in the sample. The V gene is TRBV7-2, the J gene TRBJ1-3; D not certain. Trimming cost V 1 base and J 4 bases, with 14 bases left between them. The CDR3 covers 16 residues. CDR1 is SGHTA, CDR2 FQGNSA, per germline. DNA for the CDR3: TGTGCCAGCAGCTTAGTGATGGGAGGCTCCGGAAACACCATATATTTT. Translated, it gives CASSLVMGGSGNTIYF.

The chain is built from TRBV6-1 and TRBJ1-5; D perhaps matches TRBD1 (6 bases). The germline V gene has CDR1 MNHNS and CDR2 SASEGT. Trimming pared 8 bases from V and 4 bases from J, leaving 15 bases between. This CDR3 spans 14 amino acids. The CDR3 DNA sequence: TGTGCCAGCCGGCGGGGGGGCTTAAATCAGCCCCAGCATTTT. Residues: CASRRGGLNQPQHF.

The sample holds many counts of this clone. The chain employs TRBV28 and TRBJ2-1; 7 positions match TRBD1. V shed 2 bases, J shed 4 bases, and the junction held 5 bases outside the gene matches. This CDR3 comprises 15 residues. Germline V CDR1 and CDR2: MDHEN, SYDVKM. The CDR3 bases are TGTGCCAGCAGTTTAGACGGGACAGTTTACAATGAGCAGTTCTTC. This encodes CASSLDGTVYNEQFF.

This clone was recorded at least ten times. V is TRBV14 and J is TRBJ1-1; perhaps TRBD1 as D (5 bases). CDR3 length: 16 amino acids. Trimming stripped 0 bases from V and 3 bases from J, with 14 bases between. Germline V CDR1 and CDR2: SGHDN, FVKESK. The CDR3 reads CASSQDGEGLDTEAFF. CDR3 bases: TGTGCCAGCAGCCAAGACGGGGAGGGGTTGGACACTGAAGCTTTCTTT.